A single sample is the source of the 19 T cell receptor beta chains below, sequenced in a study of siplizumab effects on memory and regulatory T cells. Sequencing was performed with immunoSEQ multiplex PCR; in TCRdb, only in-frame clones are kept and a portion is missing. The data show 90,000 to 120,000 clones, with over 85% seen just once and approximately 0.58% held by the top ten. Sequenced material: Tregs sorted from blood. All receptors come from a human donor in good health.

DNA of the CDR3: TGTGCCTGGAGTCGGATCTCTGGAAACACCATATATTTT. This encodes CAWSRISGNTIYF. The chain has TRBV30 and TRBJ1-3; D not resolved. This CDR3 is 13 amino acids long. V was pared by 2 bases and J by 0 bases, with 5 bases between. The germline V gene has CDR1 GTSNPN and CDR2 SVGIG (reference sequence).

This chain links TRBV5-1 with TRBJ2-7; D is possibly TRBD1 or TRBD2 (6 bases each). The CDR3 is 16 residues long. With 0 bases removed from V and 2 bases from J, the gap between germline ends came to 15 bases. Germline CDR1 and CDR2: SGHRS and YFSETQ. The CDR3 DNA sequence: TGCGCCAGCAGCTTGGTTTTAGGGGGGCGTCCCTACGAGCAGTACTTC. Amino acid sequence: CASSLVLGGRPYEQYF.

In DNA, the CDR3 is TGTGCCAGCAGCTTAGGATTCAGGGTCAATGAGCAGTTCTTC. Protein: CASSLGFRVNEQFF. The chain is built from TRBV13 and TRBJ2-1, with D perhaps TRBD1 (5 bases). CDR1 and CDR2 (germline): PRHDT, FYEKMQ (reference sequence). This CDR3 has 14 amino acids. The germline V and J ends were trimmed by 0 bases and 6 bases, with 9 bases remaining between them.

The DNA of the CDR3 is TGCGCCAGCAGCCCCGGACTAGCGGGCTCCCAAGAGACCCAGTACTTC. It specifies CASSPGLAGSQETQYF. The chain combines TRBV5-1 with TRBJ2-5, with TRBD2 matching 11 bases. V shed 4 bases and J 1 base; nucleotides not matched to a gene: 6. CDR1 is SGHRS and CDR2 is YFSETQ in the germline V gene. The CDR3 extends over 16 amino acids.

This sequence joins TRBV6-1 and TRBJ2-5; D uncertain. V was trimmed by 10 bases and J by 1 base, leaving 13 bases between them. Germline V gene lookup returns CDR1 MNHNS and CDR2 SASEGT. The CDR3 has 13 residues. The CDR3 reads CATPAGFQETQYF. In DNA form, the CDR3 reads TGTGCCACCCCGGCTGGGTTCCAAGAGACCCAGTACTTC.

The chain uses TRBV18 and TRBJ2-6; 7 bases align to TRBD1. This CDR3 contains 16 residues. The V and J ends lost 2 bases and 2 bases, in that order; junction bases with no gene match: 3. Germline CDR1 is KGHSH and CDR2 is LQKENI. As DNA, the CDR3 is TGTGCCAGCTCACCAATTGGGACAGCTGGGGCCAACGTCCTGACTTTC. This sequence encodes CASSPIGTAGANVLTF.

The chain employs TRBV6-1 and TRBJ2-7; TRBD2 is a possible D gene (6 bases). Trimming stripped 6 bases from V and 3 bases from J, with 15 bases between. The CDR3 extends over 14 amino acids. Germline V gene data show CDR1 as MNHNS and CDR2 as SASEGT. The CDR3 DNA follows: TGTGCCAGCAGCGTTCCGCGGGGCTACTACGAGCAGTACTTC. Encoded protein: CASSVPRGYYEQYF.

J is TRBJ1-2 and V is TRBV6-5; D uncertain. Germline V gene sequence: CDR1 MNHEY, CDR2 SVGAGI. CDR3 size: 13 residues. Deletions cut 0 bases from V and 9 bases from J, with 11 bases between. The chain's CDR3 is CASSYSGGNSYTF. DNA for the CDR3: TGTGCCAGCAGTTACTCCGGAGGTAATAGCTACACCTTC.

The chain recombines TRBV12-2 with TRBJ2-7. TRBV12-2 is a recognized pseudogene. CDR3 length: 15 amino acids. CDR3 region: CASRLEGSLGYEQYF. The CDR3 DNA reads TGTGCAAGTCGCTTAGAGGGCAGCCTCGGGTACGAGCAGTACTTC.

Details on this clone: In the same sample, other DNA sequences code for this CDR3. The J gene is TRBJ1-2, the V gene TRBV29-1, with D possibly being TRBD1 (5 bases). The CDR3 runs 12 residues. Trimming cost V 4 bases and J 2 bases, with 8 bases left between them. Looked up from germline, CDR1 is SQVTM and CDR2 is ANQGSEA. In DNA form, the CDR3 reads TGCAGCGTTGTGGGGGGGAACTATGGCTACACCTTC. This codes for CSVVGGNYGYTF.

The chain has TRBV5-1 and TRBJ1-6; D ambiguous. Germline assignment: CDR1 SGHRS and CDR2 YFSETQ. The CDR3 sequence is 14 residues long. V shed 0 bases and J shed 11 bases, with 12 bases lying between them. The CDR3 coding sequence is TGCGCCAGCAGCTTGGCCGGGGATTCGACACCCCTCCACTTT. Translation: CASSLAGDSTPLHF.

The gene calls are TRBV29-1 and TRBJ2-1, with D tentatively TRBD1 (5 bases). V gave up 3 bases and J gave up 0 bases, with 9 bases separating them. Germline assignment: CDR1 SQVTM and CDR2 ANQGSEA. The CDR3 loop spans 14 amino acids. CDR3 in amino acids: CSVETESSYNEQFF. CDR3 sequence (DNA): TGCAGCGTTGAGACAGAGAGCTCCTACAATGAGCAGTTCTTC.

The V and J genes are TRBV30 and TRBJ1-5, with unresolved D. The length of the CDR3 is 13 residues. Trimming shortened V by 2 bases and J by 0 bases, and 5 bases separated the two germline ends. CDR1 GTSNPN and CDR2 SVGIG come from the germline V gene (reference sequence). CDR3 amino acids: CAWSIRSNQPQHF. In DNA, the CDR3 is TGTGCCTGGAGTATCCGTAGCAATCAGCCCCAGCATTTT.

V gene TRBV5-1 combines with J gene TRBJ1-2; maybe TRBD1 (5 bases). Germline V gene sequence: CDR1 SGHRS, CDR2 YFSETQ. The CDR3 has 14 residues. V lost 2 bases, J lost 2 bases, and 10 bases lay in between. The CDR3 loop reads CASSFGGANYGYTF. The DNA of the CDR3 is TGCGCCAGCAGCTTCGGCGGGGCGAACTATGGCTACACCTTC.

In regard to this clone: A read error may account for a junction end that differs from germline. V and J are TRBV27 and TRBJ2-7; 11 nucleotides align to TRBD2. This CDR3 contains 16 residues. The germline CDR1 and CDR2 sequences are MNHEY and SMNVEV (reference sequence). CDR3 residues: CASSVSGTSGAYEQYF. The CDR3 nucleotides are TGTGCCAGCAGTGTATCCGGGACTAGCGGAGCCTACGAGCAGTACTTC.

The chain links TRBV5-5 to TRBJ2-3; 8 bases line up with TRBD1. J gave up 5 bases and V 2 bases, and 4 bases lay outside the gene matches. The CDR3 contains 14 residues. Germline V gives CDR1 SGHKS, CDR2 YYEKEE (reference sequence). The chain's CDR3 is CASSFQGAGDTQYF. CDR3 coding DNA: TGTGCCAGCAGCTTTCAGGGGGCGGGAGATACGCAGTATTTT.

This chain links TRBV7-9 with TRBJ2-1, with 16 bases lining up with TRBD2. CDR1 is SEHNR, CDR2 FQNEAQ, per germline (reference sequence). After removal of 1 base from V and 5 bases from J, the junction contained 8 bases not matched to a gene. The CDR3 has 19 residues. CDR3 sequence: CASSLGFAGLAGGNNEQFF. DNA for the CDR3: TGTGCCAGCAGCTTAGGCTTTGCGGGACTAGCGGGGGGGAACAATGAGCAGTTCTTC.

The chain recombines TRBV5-1 with TRBJ2-5; D is possibly TRBD1 (6 bases). Germline CDR1 and CDR2: SGHRS and YFSETQ. Trimming removed 0 bases from V and 2 bases from J, with 8 bases in between. The CDR3 has 14 residues. CDR3 sequence (DNA): TGCGCCAGCAGCTTGGGGGGGCTACAAGAGACCCAGTACTTC. Translation: CASSLGGLQETQYF.

The chain uses TRBV2 and TRBJ2-1; D remains ambiguous. Trimming shortened V by 8 bases and J by 2 bases, and 13 bases separated the two germline ends. Per germline, CDR1 SNHLY and CDR2 FYNNEI. The CDR3 length is 14 residues. The CDR3 nucleotides are TGTGCCAGCTCGGATAGGGTCGCCTACAATGAGCAGTTCTTC. Translated: CASSDRVAYNEQFF.